One and the same sample provided the 16 T cell receptor beta chains below, sequenced in a study of PD-L1 blockade in urothelial cancer. Repertoires were generated with immunoSEQ multiplex PCR, while TCRdb's copy carries only in-frame clones and drops some. The table lists 50,000 to 65,000 clones, roughly 84% of them singletons, with 5.5% to 7% in the top ten. Sequences were derived from PBMCs, sampled around atezolizumab (anti-PD-L1) treatment. All receptors derive from a man aged 35 to 55 with urothelial cancer.

The V call is TRBV13, the J call TRBJ2-7, with 7 bases that match TRBD2. The CDR3 is made up of 16 amino acids. Unmatched junction bases numbered 11, after V lost 6 bases and J lost 0 bases. Germline-derived CDR1 and CDR2 are PRHDT and FYEKMQ (reference sequence). CDR3 loop: CASRQSTSSNSYEQYF. CDR3 nucleotides: TGTGCCAGCAGACAATCGACTAGCAGTAACTCCTACGAGCAGTACTTC. Together with reference TRBV13 and TRBJ2-7, the CDR3 gives the full variable domain: AAGVIQSPRHLIKEKRETATLKCYPIPRHDTVYWYQQGPGQDPQFLISFYEKMQSDKGSIPDRFSAQQFSDYHSELNMSSLELGDSALYFCASRQSTSSNSYEQYFGPGTRLTVT.

The chain employs TRBV7-8 and TRBJ2-1; no clear D gene. There are 13 residues in the CDR3. The V and J ends lost 1 base and 7 bases respectively, with 8 bases between them. CDR1 is SGHVS and CDR2 is FQNEAQ in the germline V gene. CDR3 coding DNA: TGTGCCAGCAGCTTAGTACTCCCTAATGAGCAGTTCTTC. It translates to CASSLVLPNEQFF. Supplemented by reference TRBV7-8 and TRBJ2-1, the full variable domain reads GAGVSQSPRYKVAKRGQDVALRCDPISGHVSLFWYQQALGQGPEFLTYFQNEAQLDKSGLPSDRFFAERPEGSVSTLKIQRTQQEDSAVYLCASSLVLPNEQFFGPGTRLTVL.

V usage is TRBV29-1 and J usage is TRBJ2-2; D ambiguous. Looked up from germline, CDR1 is SQVTM and CDR2 is ANQGSEA. This CDR3 has 14 residues. V dropped 7 bases and J dropped 0 bases, with 12 bases sitting between them. In nucleotides, the CDR3 is TGCAGCGCTGCTGGTGGGCCGAACACCGGGGAGCTGTTTTTT. This sequence encodes CSAAGGPNTGELFF.

The chain links TRBV30 to TRBJ1-5, with no clear D. Trimming pared 6 bases from V and 0 bases from J, leaving 12 bases between. This CDR3 comprises 14 residues. CDR1 and CDR2 from the germline V gene are GTSNPN and SVGIG (reference sequence). The CDR3 here is CACTNGGSNQPQHF. CDR3 sequence (DNA): TGTGCCTGTACTAATGGTGGTAGCAATCAGCCCCAGCATTTT.

The V and J genes are TRBV19 and TRBJ2-7; 8 nucleotides agree with TRBD2. Germline V gives CDR1 LNHDA, CDR2 SQIVND (reference sequence). CDR3 length: 16 residues. V lost 5 bases to trimming and J lost 2 bases; unmatched junction nucleotides: 11. CDR3 sequence reads: CASSEWAAGGAYEQYF. DNA of the CDR3: TGTGCCAGTAGTGAATGGGCGGCGGGGGGCGCCTACGAGCAGTACTTC.

The J gene is TRBJ2-7, the V gene TRBV6-5, with 10 nucleotides matching TRBD2. CDR1 is MNHEY and CDR2 is SVGAGI in the germline V gene. V lost 2 bases to trimming and J lost 5 bases; unmatched junction nucleotides: 6. The CDR3 runs to 15 residues. The CDR3 is CASSYGLAGVNEQYF. In DNA form, the CDR3 reads TGTGCCAGCAGTTACGGGCTAGCGGGAGTCAACGAGCAGTACTTC.

In this sample, this clone turned up a few times. The junction does not match germline at one end; this may be a read error. V is TRBV6-1 and J is TRBJ1-2; 7 positions match TRBD1. Germline V gives CDR1 MNHNS, CDR2 SASEGT. The CDR3 consists of 14 residues. CDR3 protein: CASSEKGQPSGTYF. In DNA, the CDR3 is TGTGCCAGCAGTGAAAAGGGACAGCCTAGTGGAACCTACTTC.

This clone was observed a few times. The rearrangement links TRBV20-1 to TRBJ2-7, with D hard to call. V lost 3 bases, J lost 3 bases, and 6 bases lay in between. Per the germline V gene, CDR1 is DFQATT and CDR2 is SNEGSKA (reference sequence). This CDR3 region has 11 residues. The chain's CDR3 is CSARRGYEQYF. CDR3 nucleotides: TGCAGTGCTAGGCGAGGCTACGAGCAGTACTTC.

J is TRBJ1-2 and V is TRBV9; D might be TRBD1 (5 bases). The CDR3 has 13 amino acids. Germline V gene sequence: CDR1 SGDLS, CDR2 YYNGEE. Between the trimmed V and J ends, which lost 3 bases and 4 bases, there was a span of 10 bases. CDR3 sequence (DNA): TGTGCCAGCAGCGCCCCGGGGGGCTATGGCTACACCTTC. Encoded protein: CASSAPGGYGYTF.

The chain carries TRBV19 and TRBJ1-2, with 8 bases identical to TRBD1. There are 15 residues in the CDR3. V trimming: 7 bases; J trimming: 7 bases; junction bases outside the gene matches: 14. The germline gives CDR1 LNHDA, CDR2 SQIVND (reference sequence). CDR3 sequence (DNA): TGTGCCAGTATGACAGGGGCTCAACAATCGACTGGCTACACCTTC. Translated: CASMTGAQQSTGYTF.

The gene calls are TRBV27 and TRBJ2-3; D perhaps matches TRBD1 (6 bases). Germline V gives CDR1 MNHEY, CDR2 SMNVEV (reference sequence). There are 14 residues in the CDR3. Trimming removed 6 bases from V and 0 bases from J, with 10 bases in between. The CDR3 spells CASSWGQSTDTQYF. CDR3 bases: TGTGCCAGCAGCTGGGGACAAAGCACAGATACGCAGTATTTT.

The rearrangement links TRBV5-1 to TRBJ2-1; 10 bases fit TRBD1. Germline CDR1 SGHRS, CDR2 YFSETQ. The CDR3 extends over 15 amino acids. V shed 5 bases, J shed 5 bases, and the junction held 7 bases outside the gene matches. The CDR3 DNA reads TGCGCCAGCAGAGTGGGACAGGGGAGAAACAATGAGCAGTTCTTC. Protein product: CASRVGQGRNNEQFF.

The V gene is TRBV28, the J gene TRBJ2-7, with 7 bases lining up with TRBD1. The CDR3 sequence is 15 residues long. Germline assignment: CDR1 MDHEN and CDR2 SYDVKM. The ends lost 5 bases at V and 10 bases at J; junction bases unmatched: 17. CDR3 in DNA: TGTGCCAGCAGTCCTAACAGGGGCCCCGTCTACTTCCAGTACTTC. Translation gives CASSPNRGPVYFQYF.

The V gene is TRBV7-2, the J gene TRBJ2-3; the D gene is possibly TRBD2 (5 bases). From germline, CDR1 is SGHTA and CDR2 FQGNSA. V was trimmed by 3 bases and J by 2 bases, leaving 9 bases between them. The CDR3 spans 14 residues. The CDR3 spells CASSFGLFTDTQYF. DNA of the CDR3: TGTGCCAGCAGCTTCGGACTTTTCACAGATACGCAGTATTTT. Complete variable domain (other parts from reference TRBV7-2 and TRBJ2-3): GAGVSQSPSNKVTEKGKDVELRCDPISGHTALYWYRQSLGQGLEFLIYFQGNSAPDKSGLPSDRFSAERTGGSVSTLTIQRTQQEDSAVYLCASSFGLFTDTQYFGPGTRLTVL.

The sample holds one count of this clone. The CDR3 sequence is CASSSRAYSNQPQHF. CDR3 bases: TGTGCCAGCAGCTCCAGGGCGTATAGCAATCAGCCCCAGCATTTT. The J gene is TRBJ1-5, the V gene TRBV7-2; maybe TRBD1 (5 bases). V dropped 4 bases and J dropped 0 bases, with 10 bases sitting between them. Germline V lookup: CDR1 SGHTA, CDR2 FQGNSA. The CDR3 covers 15 residues.

This chain's CDR3 is CAIRHEGYTF. The CDR3 DNA follows: TGTGCCATTCGTCACGAGGGCTACACCTTC. The chain joins TRBV28 to TRBJ1-2; D is undetermined. The length of the CDR3 is 10 residues. V dropped 10 bases and J dropped 8 bases, with 11 bases sitting between them. CDR1 is MDHEN, CDR2 SYDVKM, per germline.